A single sample is the source of the 10 T cell receptor beta chains below, sequenced in a study of T cells in Graves' hyperthyroidism and ophthalmopathy. RNA transcripts served as the template for amplifying TCR beta CDR3 regions. The HTBI primer set served for first-round RT-PCR of the TCR CDR3. MiXCR, run by TCRdb on the multiplex PCR reads, gives a single entry per CDR3 protein. This table has a few hundred thousand distinct CDR3 sequences, 20% to 25% appearing once. The sample comprised blood. The receptors shown here come from a young man with Graves' hyperthyroidism.

This clonotype was found many times. The genes are TRBV12-3 or TRBV12-4 and TRBJ1-1; TRBD1 might be the D (5 bases). V was pared by 5 bases and J by 7 bases, with 11 bases between. CDR3 length: 12 residues. CDR3 loop: CASSPLRGEAFF. The CDR3 bases are TGTGCCAGCAGTCCCCTGAGGGGTGAAGCTTTCTTT.

This clonotype was recorded many times. V is TRBV19 and J is TRBJ1-1; no clear D gene. V gave up 6 bases and J gave up 1 base, with 6 bases separating them. The CDR3 contains 12 residues. The germline CDR1 and CDR2 sequences are LNHDA and SQIVND (reference sequence). CDR3: CASRAGNTEAFF. The CDR3 bases are TGTGCCAGTAGGGCAGGGAACACTGAAGCTTTCTTT.

This clonotype came up many times. CDR3 sequence: CASSWGDETQYF. The CDR3 coding sequence is TGTGCCAGCTCTTGGGGGGACGAGACCCAGTACTTC. This rearrangement joins TRBV27 to TRBJ2-5, with D perhaps TRBD2 (6 bases). V was pared by 8 bases and J by 5 bases, with 12 bases between. The length of the CDR3 is 12 residues. CDR1 and CDR2 (germline): MNHEY, SMNVEV (reference sequence).

There are many counts of this clonotype. V is TRBV29-1 and J is TRBJ2-5; maybe TRBD2 (5 bases). The CDR3 spans 13 residues. The germline CDR1 and CDR2 sequences are SQVTM and ANQGSEA. The V end was cut by 6 bases, the J end by 1 base, with 12 bases between. CDR3 bases: TGCAGCGTGGGGTCGGGGATCCAAGAGACCCAGTACTTC. Protein sequence: CSVGSGIQETQYF.

This clonotype showed up just a few times. This chain joins TRBV30 and TRBJ1-2; D not resolved. Trimming pared 0 bases from V and 4 bases from J, leaving 12 bases between. The length of the CDR3 is 14 residues. Germline V gives CDR1 GTSNPN, CDR2 SVGIG (reference sequence). The CDR3 here is CAWSVGSSGYGYTF. In DNA form, the CDR3 reads TGTGCCTGGAGTGTGGGCAGCTCAGGCTATGGCTACACCTTC.

This clonotype was counted once. The chain uses TRBV12-3 or TRBV12-4 and TRBJ2-3, with TRBD1 identical over 9 bases. Trimming at V came to 2 bases and at J to 3 bases, leaving 3 bases not matched to a gene. This CDR3 is 15 amino acids long. The CDR3 region is CASSLIGQGTDTQYF. The CDR3 DNA reads as TGTGCCAGCAGTTTAATAGGACAGGGGACAGATACGCAGTATTTT.

CDR3 protein: CAWSVTGTGAGANVLTF. The CDR3 region has the DNA TGTGCCTGGAGTGTAACTGGGACAGGAGCTGGGGCCAACGTCCTGACTTTC. This chain joins TRBV30 and TRBJ2-6; TRBD1 agrees at 8 bases. This CDR3 has 17 amino acids. Losses at the gene ends were 0 bases for V and 2 bases for J; bases not matched to a gene: 6. The germline V gene encodes CDR1 GTSNPN and CDR2 SVGIG (reference sequence).

This clonotype came up many times. CDR3 DNA sequence: TGCAGTACCTTCCGGGACAGGGTGGCCTACGAGCAGTACTTC. Translating it yields CSTFRDRVAYEQYF. The chain has TRBV20-1 and TRBJ2-7, with 9 bases aligning to TRBD1. Germline CDR1 DFQATT, CDR2 SNEGSKA (reference sequence). The CDR3 runs to 14 residues. Trimming removed 8 bases from V and 2 bases from J; junction bases left unmatched: 10.

This clonotype was counted many times. V usage is TRBV12-3 or TRBV12-4 and J usage is TRBJ2-7, with 9 positions matching TRBD1. This CDR3 region has 14 residues. J lost 2 bases, V lost 1 base, and 0 bases had no gene match. CDR3: CASSLGTGAYEQYF. In DNA, the CDR3 is TGTGCCAGCAGTTTAGGGACAGGGGCCTACGAGCAGTACTTC.

Ten or more counts support this clonotype. V usage is TRBV6-1 and J usage is TRBJ1-1; perhaps TRBD1 as D (5 bases). The CDR3 is made up of 15 amino acids. V was trimmed by 5 bases and J by 6 bases, leaving 19 bases between them. From germline, CDR1 is MNHNS and CDR2 SASEGT. The CDR3 sequence is CASSPLGQGASEAFF. CDR3 sequence (DNA): TGTGCCAGCAGTCCCTTGGGTCAGGGAGCTTCTGAAGCTTTCTTT.